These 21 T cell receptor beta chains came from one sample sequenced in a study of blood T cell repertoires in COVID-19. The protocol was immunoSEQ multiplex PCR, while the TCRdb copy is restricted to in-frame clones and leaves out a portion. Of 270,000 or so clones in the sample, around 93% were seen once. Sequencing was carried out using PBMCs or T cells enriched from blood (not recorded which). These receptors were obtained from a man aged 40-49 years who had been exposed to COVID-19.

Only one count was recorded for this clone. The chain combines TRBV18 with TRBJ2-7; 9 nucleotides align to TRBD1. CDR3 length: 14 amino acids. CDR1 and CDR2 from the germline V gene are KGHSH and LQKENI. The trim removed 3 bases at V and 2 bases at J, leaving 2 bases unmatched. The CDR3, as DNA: TGTGCCAGCTCACCGGGACAGGGAACCTACGAGCAGTACTTC. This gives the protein CASSPGQGTYEQYF.

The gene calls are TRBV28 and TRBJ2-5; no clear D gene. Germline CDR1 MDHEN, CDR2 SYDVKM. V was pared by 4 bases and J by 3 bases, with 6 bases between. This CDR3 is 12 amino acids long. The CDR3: CASSYSKETQYF. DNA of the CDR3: TGTGCCAGCAGTTACAGCAAAGAGACCCAGTACTTC.

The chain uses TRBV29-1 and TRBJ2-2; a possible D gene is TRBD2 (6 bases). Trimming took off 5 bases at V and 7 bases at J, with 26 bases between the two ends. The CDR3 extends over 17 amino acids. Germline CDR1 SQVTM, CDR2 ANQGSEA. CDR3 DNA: TGCAGCGTTTATGATTTCGGGGGACCGCGCGGGGACGGGGAGCTGTTTTTT. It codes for CSVYDFGGPRGDGELFF.

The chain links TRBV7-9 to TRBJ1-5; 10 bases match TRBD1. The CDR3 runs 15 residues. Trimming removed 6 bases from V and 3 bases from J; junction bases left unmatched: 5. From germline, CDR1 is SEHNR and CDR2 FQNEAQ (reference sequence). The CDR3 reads CASSPGTGVNQPQHF. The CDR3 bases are TGTGCCAGCAGTCCCGGGACAGGGGTCAATCAGCCCCAGCATTTT.

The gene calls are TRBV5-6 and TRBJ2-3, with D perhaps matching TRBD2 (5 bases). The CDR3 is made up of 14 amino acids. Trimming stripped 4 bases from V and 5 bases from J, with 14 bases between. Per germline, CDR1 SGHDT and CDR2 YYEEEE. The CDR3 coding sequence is TGTGCCAGCAGCGCGGGCCTGGGTGGAGATACGCAGTATTTT. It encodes CASSAGLGGDTQYF.

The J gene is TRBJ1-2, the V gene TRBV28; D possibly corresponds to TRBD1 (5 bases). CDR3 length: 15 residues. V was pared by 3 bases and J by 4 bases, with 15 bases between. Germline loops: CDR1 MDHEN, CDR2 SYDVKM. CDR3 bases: TGTGCCAGCAGTTTGGTTAGGAGGGGCATCTATGGCTACACCTTC. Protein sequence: CASSLVRRGIYGYTF.

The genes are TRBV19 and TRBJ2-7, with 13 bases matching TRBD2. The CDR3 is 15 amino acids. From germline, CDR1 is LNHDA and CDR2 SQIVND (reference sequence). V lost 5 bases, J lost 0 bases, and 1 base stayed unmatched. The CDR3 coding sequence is TGTGCCAGTAGTCGGACTAGCGGGAGCTCCTACGAGCAGTACTTC. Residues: CASSRTSGSSYEQYF.

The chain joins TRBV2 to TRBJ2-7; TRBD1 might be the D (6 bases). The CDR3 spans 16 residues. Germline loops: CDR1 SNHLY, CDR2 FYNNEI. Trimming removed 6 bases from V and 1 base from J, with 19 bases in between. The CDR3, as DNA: TGTGCCAGCAGCCCCCTATCAGGACAGTGGTCCTACGAGCAGTACTTC. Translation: CASSPLSGQWSYEQYF.

The CDR3 coding sequence is TGTGCCAGCAGTTTACAGGTCCACGCTTACGAGCAGTACTTC. Its translation is CASSLQVHAYEQYF. The chain carries TRBV28 and TRBJ2-7; D uncertain. The CDR3 loop spans 14 amino acids. Germline CDR1 and CDR2: MDHEN and SYDVKM. V was shortened by 2 bases and J by 4 bases, with 12 bases between the two germline ends.

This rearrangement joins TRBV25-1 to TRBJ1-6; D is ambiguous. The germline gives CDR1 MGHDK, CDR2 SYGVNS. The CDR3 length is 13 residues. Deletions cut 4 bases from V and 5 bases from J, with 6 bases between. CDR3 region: CASSAVNNSPLHF. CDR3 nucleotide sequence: TGTGCCAGCAGTGCAGTAAATAATTCACCCCTCCACTTT.

CDR3 in DNA: TGTGCCAGCAGGTCTACTCAAAGCTCCTACAATGAGCAGTTCTTC. Translation gives CASRSTQSSYNEQFF. V and J are TRBV14 and TRBJ2-1, with unresolved D. Germline V CDR1 and CDR2: SGHDN, FVKESK. This CDR3 has 15 residues. V dropped 6 bases and J dropped 0 bases, with 12 bases sitting between them.

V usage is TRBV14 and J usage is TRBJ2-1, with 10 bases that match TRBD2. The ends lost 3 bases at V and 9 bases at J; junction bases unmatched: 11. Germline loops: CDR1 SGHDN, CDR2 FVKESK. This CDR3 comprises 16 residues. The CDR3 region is CASSHLRLAGVSEQFF. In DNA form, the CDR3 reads TGTGCCAGCAGCCACCTACGGCTAGCGGGAGTTAGTGAGCAGTTCTTC. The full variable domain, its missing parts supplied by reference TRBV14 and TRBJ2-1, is EAGVTQFPSHSVIEKGQTVTLRCDPISGHDNLYWYRRVMGKEIKFLLHFVKESKQDESGMPNNRFLAERTGGTYSTLKVQPAELEDSGVYFCASSHLRLAGVSEQFFGPGTRLTVL.

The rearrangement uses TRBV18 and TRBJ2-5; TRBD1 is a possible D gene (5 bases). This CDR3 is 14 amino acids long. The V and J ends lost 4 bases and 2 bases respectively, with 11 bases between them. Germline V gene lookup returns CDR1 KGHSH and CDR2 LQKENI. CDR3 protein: CASSQSGMQETQYF. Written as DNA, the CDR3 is TGTGCCAGCTCACAGTCAGGGATGCAAGAGACCCAGTACTTC.

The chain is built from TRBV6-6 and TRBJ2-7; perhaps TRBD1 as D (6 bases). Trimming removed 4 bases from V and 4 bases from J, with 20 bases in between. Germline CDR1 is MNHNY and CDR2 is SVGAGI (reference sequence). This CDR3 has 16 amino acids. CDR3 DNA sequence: TGTGCCAGCAGTTTTACCAGCGGACAGACTCCATACGAGCAGTACTTC. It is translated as CASSFTSGQTPYEQYF.

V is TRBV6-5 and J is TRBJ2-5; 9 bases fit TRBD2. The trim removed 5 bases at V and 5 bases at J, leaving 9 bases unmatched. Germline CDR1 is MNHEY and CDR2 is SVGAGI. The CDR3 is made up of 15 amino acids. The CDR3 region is CASSPVVAGVETQYF. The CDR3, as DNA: TGTGCCAGCAGTCCAGTGGTAGCGGGAGTGGAGACCCAGTACTTC.

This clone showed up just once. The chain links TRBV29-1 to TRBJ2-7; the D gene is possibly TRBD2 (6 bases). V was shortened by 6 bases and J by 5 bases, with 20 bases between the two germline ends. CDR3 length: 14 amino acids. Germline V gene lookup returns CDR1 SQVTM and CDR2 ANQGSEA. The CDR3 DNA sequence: TGCAGCGTAGACTCGTCGGGGGAATACGACGAGCAGTACTTC. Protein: CSVDSSGEYDEQYF.

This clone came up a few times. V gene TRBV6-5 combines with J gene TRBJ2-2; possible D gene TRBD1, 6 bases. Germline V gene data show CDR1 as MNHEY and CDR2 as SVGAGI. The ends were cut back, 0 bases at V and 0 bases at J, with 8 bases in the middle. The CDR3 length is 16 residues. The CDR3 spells CASSYSGGSNTGELFF. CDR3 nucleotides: TGTGCCAGCAGTTACTCTGGGGGCTCGAACACCGGGGAGCTGTTTTTT.

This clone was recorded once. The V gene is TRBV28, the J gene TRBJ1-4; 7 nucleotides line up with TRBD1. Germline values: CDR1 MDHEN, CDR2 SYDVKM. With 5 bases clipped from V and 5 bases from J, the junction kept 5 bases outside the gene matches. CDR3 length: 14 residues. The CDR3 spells CASSPGTANEKLFF. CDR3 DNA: TGTGCCAGCAGTCCCGGGACAGCCAATGAAAAACTGTTTTTT.

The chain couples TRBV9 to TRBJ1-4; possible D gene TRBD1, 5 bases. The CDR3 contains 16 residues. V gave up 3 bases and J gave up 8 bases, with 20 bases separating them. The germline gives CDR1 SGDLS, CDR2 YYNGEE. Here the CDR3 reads CASSGTQGGGVEKLFF. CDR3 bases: TGTGCCAGCAGCGGAACCCAGGGCGGCGGTGTGGAAAAACTGTTTTTT.

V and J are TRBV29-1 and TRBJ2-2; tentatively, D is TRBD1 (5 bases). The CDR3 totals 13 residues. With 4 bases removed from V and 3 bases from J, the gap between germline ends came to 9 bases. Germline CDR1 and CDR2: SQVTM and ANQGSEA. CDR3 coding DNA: TGCAGCGTTGTGGTAGGGGACACCGGGGAGCTGTTTTTT. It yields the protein CSVVVGDTGELFF.

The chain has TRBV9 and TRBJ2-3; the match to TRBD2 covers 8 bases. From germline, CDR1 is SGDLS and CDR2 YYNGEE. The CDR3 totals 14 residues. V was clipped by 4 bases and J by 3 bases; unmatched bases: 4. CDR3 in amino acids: CASSPRGGTDTQYF. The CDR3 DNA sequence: TGTGCCAGCAGCCCCCGGGGGGGGACAGATACGCAGTATTTT.